These 28 T cell receptor beta chains share one sample of origin, sequenced in a study of blood T cells in healthy people across ages. It was with a sample-barcoded 5' primer and a J-beta primer mix that a second PCR of about 6 to 12 cycles was run. Each CDR3 protein gets one entry after TCRdb re-called the 5' RACE reads with MiXCR. Counted here are roughly 1.5 million distinct CDR3 sequences, 40% to 45% occurring once; the ten biggest clones make up 4%. The sequenced material came from blood. The source is a woman younger than 30 in good health.

On this clonotype: This may arise from a read error, as a much more abundant clone is one base away. V usage is TRBV28 and J usage is TRBJ1-2; tentatively, D is TRBD1 (6 bases). The CDR3 is 18 amino acids. The ends were cut back, 4 bases at V and 3 bases at J, with 24 bases in the middle. Looked up from germline, CDR1 is MDHEN and CDR2 is SYDVKM. The DNA for the CDR3 is TGTGCCAGCAGTTCATTGCTCCTCCGGCGGGGGCGAGACTATGGCTACACCTTC. This encodes CASSSLLLRRGRDYGYTF.

This clonotype showed up just a few times. The chain couples TRBV29-1 to TRBJ1-2; a possible D gene is TRBD1 (5 bases). Looked up from germline, CDR1 is SQVTM and CDR2 is ANQGSEA. This CDR3 is built from 14 residues. Between the trimmed V and J ends, which lost 0 bases and 8 bases, there was a span of 16 bases. The CDR3 nucleotides are TGCAGCGTTGAAGATAGGGGCGTGGGGGTAGGCTACACCTTC. It translates to CSVEDRGVGVGYTF.

The V gene is TRBV18, the J gene TRBJ2-1; 8 bases match TRBD2. This CDR3 spans 14 amino acids. J gave up 7 bases and V 3 bases, and 5 bases lay outside the gene matches. Germline V gene data show CDR1 as KGHSH and CDR2 as LQKENI. The CDR3 loop is CASSPSGGRNEQFF. In nucleotides, the CDR3 is TGTGCCAGCTCACCTTCGGGAGGGCGAAATGAGCAGTTCTTC.

This clonotype was counted only a few times. A read error may explain this, as a much larger clone is one base away. This rearrangement joins TRBV7-2 to TRBJ2-3, with D unclear. The CDR3 extends over 13 amino acids. The germline V and J ends were trimmed by 5 bases and 6 bases, with 12 bases remaining between them. In germline, CDR1 is SGHTA, CDR2 FQGNSA. CDR3 sequence: CASSVDWTDTQYF. For the CDR3, the DNA is TGTGCCAGCAGCGTAGACTGGACGGATACGCAGTATTTT.

The CDR3, as DNA: TGTGCTAGTGGTTTGGATTGGGGGGTGGGTGAAGCTTTCTTT. It translates to CASGLDWGVGEAFF. The chain combines TRBV12-5 with TRBJ1-1; tentative D call: TRBD1 (5 bases). The CDR3 totals 14 residues. CDR1 and CDR2 (germline): LGHNT, FRNRAP. The V end lost 1 base, the J end lost 7 bases, and 13 bases lay between the germline ends.

The genes are TRBV20-1 and TRBJ2-1; a possible D gene is TRBD2 (5 bases). Germline-derived CDR1 and CDR2 are DFQATT and SNEGSKA (reference sequence). This CDR3 comprises 15 residues. Trimming shortened V by 5 bases and J by 0 bases, and 14 bases separated the two germline ends. This CDR3 is CSALTLGSSYNEQFF. CDR3 in DNA: TGCAGTGCTCTTACCCTGGGGAGCTCCTACAATGAGCAGTTCTTC.

The gene calls are TRBV2 and TRBJ2-4, with TRBD2 matching 10 bases. Germline-derived CDR1 and CDR2 are SNHLY and FYNNEI. Trimming cost V 6 bases and J 4 bases; bases outside gene matches: 6. The CDR3 length is 15 residues. The CDR3 sequence: CASRASGGKKNIQYF. The CDR3 nucleotides read TGTGCCAGCAGGGCTAGCGGGGGTAAGAAAAACATTCAGTACTTC.

The chain carries TRBV12-3 or TRBV12-4 and TRBJ2-3; D gene ambiguous. This CDR3 is 14 amino acids long. Trimming cost V 5 bases and J 2 bases, with 11 bases left between them. The CDR3 spells CASSGMAVTDTQYF. The CDR3 nucleotides are TGTGCCAGCAGTGGGATGGCGGTCACAGATACGCAGTATTTT.

This clonotype was counted a few times. The genes are TRBV3-1 and TRBJ1-6; no definite D call. Trimming took off 4 bases at V and 8 bases at J, with 15 bases between the two ends. Germline loops: CDR1 LGHDT, CDR2 YNNKEL (reference sequence). The CDR3 extends over 15 amino acids. CDR3 residues: CASSLGPSQDSPLHF. CDR3 nucleotide sequence: TGTGCCAGCAGCCTAGGACCGTCCCAGGATTCACCCCTCCACTTT.

The genes are TRBV7-2 and TRBJ1-2; 7 bases map to TRBD1. Germline V gene data show CDR1 as SGHTA and CDR2 as FQGNSA. V was clipped by 0 bases and J by 8 bases; unmatched bases: 6. The CDR3 is 14 amino acids. CDR3 in amino acids: CASSLAPQGGGYTF. CDR3 DNA sequence: TGTGCCAGCAGCTTAGCCCCCCAGGGGGGCGGCTACACCTTC.

The gene calls are TRBV6-5 and TRBJ1-2, with D perhaps matching TRBD1 (5 bases). The CDR3 loop spans 14 amino acids. CDR1 and CDR2 from the germline V gene are MNHEY and SVGAGI. V shed 5 bases and J shed 3 bases, with 13 bases lying between them. CDR3 in DNA: TGTGCCAGCAGTGGGGGGGAGACATACTATGGCTACACCTTC. This encodes CASSGGETYYGYTF.

V gene TRBV6-6 combines with J gene TRBJ2-7; TRBD2 matches at 7 bases. V shed 4 bases and J 3 bases; nucleotides not matched to a gene: 9. From germline, CDR1 is MNHNY and CDR2 SVGAGI (reference sequence). This CDR3 spans 15 amino acids. CDR3 nucleotides: TGTGCCAGCAGTTGGAGGGAGGGTCAAATCTACGAGCAGTACTTC. Translated: CASSWREGQIYEQYF.

V gene TRBV28 combines with J gene TRBJ1-1; D gene uncertain. This CDR3 is 12 amino acids long. The germline CDR1 and CDR2 sequences are MDHEN and SYDVKM. Between the trimmed V and J ends, which lost 5 bases and 3 bases, there was a span of 7 bases. CDR3 loop: CASSQPYTEAFF. The CDR3 DNA sequence: TGTGCCAGCAGTCAACCCTACACTGAAGCTTTCTTT. Full variable domain (missing parts from reference TRBV28 and TRBJ1-1): DVKVTQSSRYLVKRTGEKVFLECVQDMDHENMFWYRQDPGLGLRLIYFSYDVKMKEKGDIPEGYSVSREKKERFSLILESASTNQTSMYLCASSQPYTEAFFGQGTRLTVV.

This chain joins TRBV6-2 or TRBV6-3 and TRBJ2-1, with a possible D match to TRBD2 (5 bases). V was cut by 6 bases and J by 10 bases, with 22 bases left in between. CDR1 is MNHEY and CDR2 is SVGEGT in the germline V gene. The CDR3 covers 15 residues. The CDR3 protein is CASRNPDFTSREQFF. CDR3 coding DNA: TGTGCCAGCAGGAATCCGGACTTCACATCCAGAGAGCAGTTCTTC.

This rearrangement joins TRBV7-8 to TRBJ2-2, with D uncertain. The CDR3 contains 15 residues. Germline CDR1 SGHVS, CDR2 FQNEAQ. V lost 5 bases and J 1 base, leaving 11 bases between the germline ends. The CDR3 DNA follows: TGTGCCAGCAGCCTCGGAAACCTGAACACCGGGGAGCTGTTTTTT. Residues: CASSLGNLNTGELFF.

The chain employs TRBV20-1 and TRBJ1-6; possibly TRBD1 for D (6 bases). CDR1 DFQATT and CDR2 SNEGSKA come from the germline V gene (reference sequence). V lost 6 bases and J lost 0, with 9 bases in between. This CDR3 comprises 14 residues. CDR3 nucleotide sequence: TGCAGTGCCCGCAGGGGCTCCTATAATTCACCCCTCCACTTT. The encoded protein is CSARRGSYNSPLHF.

This sequence joins TRBV7-9 and TRBJ1-1, with D hard to call. V lost 5 bases, J lost 5 bases, and 12 bases lay in between. Germline V lookup: CDR1 SEHNR, CDR2 FQNEAQ (reference sequence). The CDR3 sequence is 13 residues long. The CDR3 sequence: CASSPRTATEAFF. CDR3 in DNA: TGTGCCAGCAGCCCCAGAACAGCGACTGAAGCTTTCTTT.

The genes are TRBV6-8 and TRBJ2-1, with D uncertain. The CDR3 sequence is 10 residues long. Germline V CDR1 and CDR2: MNHGY, SAAAGT. The ends were cut back, 6 bases at V and 6 bases at J, with 3 bases in the middle. CDR3 DNA sequence: TGTGCCAGCAGACCCAATGAGCAGTTCTTC. It specifies CASRPNEQFF.

In this sample, this clonotype turned up a few times. The genes are TRBV12-3 or TRBV12-4 and TRBJ2-1; 9 bases are a match to TRBD2. The CDR3 is 17 residues long. V trimming: 1 base; J trimming: 5 bases; junction bases outside the gene matches: 9. The CDR3 coding sequence is TGTGCCAGCAGTTTAGGGCGGGGACTAGCCCATGACAATGAGCAGTTCTTC. It specifies CASSLGRGLAHDNEQFF.

This clonotype was seen more than once but under ten times. The chain employs TRBV2 and TRBJ2-7; D call uncertain. The CDR3 runs 16 residues. Looked up from germline, CDR1 is SNHLY and CDR2 is FYNNEI. Trimming removed 2 bases from V and 5 bases from J, with 19 bases in between. CDR3 in DNA: TGTGCCAGCAGTGAATTTCGGACGGCGCACCCGAACGAGCAGTACTTC. As protein: CASSEFRTAHPNEQYF.

This clonotype occurred once. The chain recombines TRBV2 with TRBJ2-2; the match to TRBD2 covers 9 bases. V shed 6 bases, J shed 4 bases, and the junction held 3 bases outside the gene matches. Germline values: CDR1 SNHLY, CDR2 FYNNEI. The CDR3 length is 14 residues. CDR3 residues: CASSSGGFTGELFF. Here the CDR3 DNA reads TGTGCCAGCAGCAGCGGGGGGTTCACCGGGGAGCTGTTTTTT.

This clonotype was counted once. The V and J genes are TRBV7-6 and TRBJ1-2; 9 positions agree with TRBD1. Germline CDR1 is SGHVS and CDR2 is FNYEAQ. The CDR3 extends over 15 amino acids. Trimming took 5 bases from V and 1 from J; bases not matched to a gene: 5. CDR3 bases: TGTGCCAGCAGCGACACAGGGGGCGTTAACTATGGCTACACCTTC. Its protein is CASSDTGGVNYGYTF.

This clonotype turned up a few times. A much larger clone lies one base from this, so it may be a read error. V usage is TRBV7-8 and J usage is TRBJ2-1; D ambiguous. CDR1 is SGHVS and CDR2 is FQNEAQ in the germline V gene. Between the trimmed V and J ends, which lost 3 bases and 0 bases, there was a span of 6 bases. The CDR3 contains 14 residues. DNA of the CDR3: TGTGCCAGCAGCTTCCGGAGCTCCTACAATGAGCAGTTCTTC. As protein: CASSFRSSYNEQFF.

V and J are TRBV12-3 or TRBV12-4 and TRBJ2-1; D possibly corresponds to TRBD1 (6 bases). V was trimmed by 3 bases and J by 3 bases, leaving 12 bases between them. The CDR3 contains 15 residues. CDR3 region: CASSLGTTNYNEQFF. The CDR3 DNA sequence: TGTGCCAGCAGTTTGGGGACAACTAACTACAATGAGCAGTTCTTC.

The chain combines TRBV20-1 with TRBJ2-7; TRBD1 might be the D (6 bases). The germline gives CDR1 DFQATT, CDR2 SNEGSKA (reference sequence). V gave up 0 bases and J gave up 1 base, with 16 bases separating them. The CDR3 length is 16 residues. The CDR3 loop reads CSARDQRTAISYEQYF. The CDR3 DNA reads TGCAGTGCTAGAGATCAGAGGACAGCGATATCCTACGAGCAGTACTTC.

The sample holds a few counts of this clonotype. V usage is TRBV20-1 and J usage is TRBJ2-2, with TRBD2 matching over 12 bases. Germline V gives CDR1 DFQATT, CDR2 SNEGSKA (reference sequence). After removal of 0 bases from V and 4 bases from J, the junction contained 3 bases not matched to a gene. CDR3 length: 16 amino acids. DNA for the CDR3: TGCAGTGCTAGAGACGCGACTAGCGGGGGCACCGGGGAGCTGTTTTTT. Encoded protein: CSARDATSGGTGELFF.

This clonotype turned up a few times. This chain joins TRBV10-3 and TRBJ2-7; 10 bases are a match to TRBD2. The CDR3 is 15 amino acids. V shed 1 base, J shed 3 bases, and the junction held 3 bases outside the gene matches. Germline CDR1 ENHRY, CDR2 SYGVKD. Here the CDR3 DNA reads TGTGCCATCAGTGAGTATCAGCGGGAGGGCTACGAGCAGTACTTC. As protein: CAISEYQREGYEQYF.

This chain joins TRBV4-1 and TRBJ1-2, with TRBD1 as a possible D gene (6 bases). Germline V gene sequence: CDR1 MGHRA, CDR2 YSYEKL. V was cut by 1 base and J by 8 bases, with 23 bases left in between. This CDR3 spans 17 amino acids. The CDR3 DNA sequence: TGCGCCAGCAGCCAAGGAGGGGGGGCCTCCCCTCGGGGGGGCTACACCTTC. Translating gives CASSQGGGASPRGGYTF.